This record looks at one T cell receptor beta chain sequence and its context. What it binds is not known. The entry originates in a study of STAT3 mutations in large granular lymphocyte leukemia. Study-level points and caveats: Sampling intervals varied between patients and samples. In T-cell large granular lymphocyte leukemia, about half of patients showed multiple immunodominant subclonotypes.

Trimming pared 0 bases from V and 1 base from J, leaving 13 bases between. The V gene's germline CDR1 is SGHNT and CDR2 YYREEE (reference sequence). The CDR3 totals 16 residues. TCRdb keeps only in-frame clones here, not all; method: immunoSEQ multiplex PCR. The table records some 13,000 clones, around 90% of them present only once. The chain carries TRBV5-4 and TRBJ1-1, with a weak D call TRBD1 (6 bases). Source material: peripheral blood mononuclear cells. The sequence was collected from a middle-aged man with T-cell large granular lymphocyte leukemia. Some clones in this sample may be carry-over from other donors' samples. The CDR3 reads CASSLGGATGNTEAFF. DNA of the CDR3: TGTGCCAGCAGCTTGGGAGGGGCGACAGGGAACACTGAAGCTTTCTTT.